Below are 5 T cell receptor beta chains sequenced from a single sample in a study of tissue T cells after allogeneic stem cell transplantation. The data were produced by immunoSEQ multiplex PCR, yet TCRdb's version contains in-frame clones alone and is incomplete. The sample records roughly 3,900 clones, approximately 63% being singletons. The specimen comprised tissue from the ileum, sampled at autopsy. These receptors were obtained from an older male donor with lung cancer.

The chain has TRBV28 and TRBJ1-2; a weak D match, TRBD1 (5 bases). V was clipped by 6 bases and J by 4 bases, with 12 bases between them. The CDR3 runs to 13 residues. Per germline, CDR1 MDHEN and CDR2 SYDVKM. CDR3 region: CASSIDRIYGYTF. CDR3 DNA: TGTGCCAGCAGCATTGACAGAATCTATGGCTACACCTTC.

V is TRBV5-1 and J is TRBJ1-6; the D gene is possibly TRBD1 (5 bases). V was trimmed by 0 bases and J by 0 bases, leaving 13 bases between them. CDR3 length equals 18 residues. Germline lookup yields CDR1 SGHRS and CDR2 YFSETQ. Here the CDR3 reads CASSLVRGESSYNSPLHF. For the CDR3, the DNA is TGCGCCAGCAGCTTGGTTAGGGGTGAGAGCTCCTATAATTCACCCCTCCACTTT.

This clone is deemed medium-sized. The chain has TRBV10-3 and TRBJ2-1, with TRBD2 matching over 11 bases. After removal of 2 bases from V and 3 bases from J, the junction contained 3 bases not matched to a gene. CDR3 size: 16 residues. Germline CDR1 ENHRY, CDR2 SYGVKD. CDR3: CAISERGTSGYNEQFF. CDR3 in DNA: TGTGCCATCAGTGAGAGAGGGACTAGCGGCTACAATGAGCAGTTCTTC.

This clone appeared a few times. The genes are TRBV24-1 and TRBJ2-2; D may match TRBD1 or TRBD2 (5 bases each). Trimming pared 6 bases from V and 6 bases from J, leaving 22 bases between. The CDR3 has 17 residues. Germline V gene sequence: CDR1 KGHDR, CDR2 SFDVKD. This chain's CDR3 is CATSPRGASKGPGELFF. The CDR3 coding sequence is TGTGCCACCAGTCCCCGAGGGGCCTCCAAGGGTCCCGGGGAGCTGTTTTTT.

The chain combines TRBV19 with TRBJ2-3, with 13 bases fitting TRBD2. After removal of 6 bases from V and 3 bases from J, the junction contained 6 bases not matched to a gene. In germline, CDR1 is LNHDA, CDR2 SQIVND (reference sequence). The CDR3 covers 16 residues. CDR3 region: CASRGLAGSGTDTQYF. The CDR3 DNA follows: TGTGCCAGTAGGGGACTAGCGGGGAGCGGGACAGATACGCAGTATTTT.